This T cell receptor beta chain originates from a study of response to subunit inactivated influenza vaccine. Germline CDR1 is GTSNPN and CDR2 is SVGIG (reference sequence). V lost 5 bases and J lost 7, with 9 bases in between. The CDR3 is 11 amino acids. TCRdb fed the RT-PCR reads into MiXCR, producing one record per CDR3 protein. The sample includes 150,000 to 200,000 distinct CDR3 sequences, about an eighth of them seen just once. This clonotype was seen only a few times. This sample also belongs to another study, concerning T cells expressing NK-cell markers. That source notes: Synthesis of TCR beta cDNA relied on 5'RACE template switching carrying UMIs.

The chain employs TRBV30 and TRBJ2-1; D not resolved. The sequence was obtained from a middle-aged man who received an inactivated influenza vaccine. The starting material was CD8+ T cells sorted from PBMCs, obtained about 12 days after vaccination. CDR3 amino acids: CAWEDRNEQFF. CDR3 DNA sequence: TGTGCCTGGGAGGACCGTAATGAGCAGTTCTTC.